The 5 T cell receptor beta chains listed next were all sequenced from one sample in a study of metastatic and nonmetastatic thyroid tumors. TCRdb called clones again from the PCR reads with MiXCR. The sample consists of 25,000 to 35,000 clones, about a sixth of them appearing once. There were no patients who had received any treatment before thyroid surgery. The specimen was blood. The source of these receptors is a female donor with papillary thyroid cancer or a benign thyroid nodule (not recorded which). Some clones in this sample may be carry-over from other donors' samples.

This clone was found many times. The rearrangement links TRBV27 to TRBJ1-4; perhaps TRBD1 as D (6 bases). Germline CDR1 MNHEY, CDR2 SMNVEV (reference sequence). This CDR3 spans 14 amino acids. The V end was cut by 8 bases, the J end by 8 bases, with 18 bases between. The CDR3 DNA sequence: TGTGCCAGCCGGGGGGGGGGGCTGGGGGAAAAACTGTTTTTT. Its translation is CASRGGGLGEKLFF.

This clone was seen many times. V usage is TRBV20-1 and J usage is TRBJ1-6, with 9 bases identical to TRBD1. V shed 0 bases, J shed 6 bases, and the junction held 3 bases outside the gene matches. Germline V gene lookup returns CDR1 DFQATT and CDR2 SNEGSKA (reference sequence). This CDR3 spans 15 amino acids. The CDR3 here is CSARDSDRGNSPLHF. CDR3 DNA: TGCAGTGCTAGAGATTCGGACAGGGGTAATTCACCCCTCCACTTT.

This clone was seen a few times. CDR3 coding DNA: TGCGCCAGCAGCCAGGGGGGAGGGGGCGATACGCAGTATTTT. Amino acids: CASSQGGGGDTQYF. The chain links TRBV4-3 to TRBJ2-3, with D perhaps being TRBD1 or TRBD2 (7 bases each). Germline CDR1 LGHNA, CDR2 YSLEER. The CDR3 is 14 amino acids. Trimming left V 3 bases short and J 6 bases short, with 13 bases between.

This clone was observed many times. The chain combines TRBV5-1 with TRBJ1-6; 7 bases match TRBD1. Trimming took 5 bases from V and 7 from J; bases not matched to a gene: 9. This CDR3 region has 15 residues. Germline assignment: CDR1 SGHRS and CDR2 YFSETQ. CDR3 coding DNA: TGCGCCAGCAGTGGACAGGTGGGGGCAAATTCACCCCTCCACTTT. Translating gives CASSGQVGANSPLHF. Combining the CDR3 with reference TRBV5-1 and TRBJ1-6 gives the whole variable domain KAGVTQTPRYLIKTRGQQVTLSCSPISGHRSVSWYQQTPGQGLQFLFEYFSETQRNKGNFPGRFSGRQFSNSRSEMNVSTLELGDSALYLCASSGQVGANSPLHFGNGTRLTVT.

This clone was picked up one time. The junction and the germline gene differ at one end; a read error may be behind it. Written as DNA, the CDR3 is TGTGCCAGCAAAGCAAAGGGACTAGCGGGAAGGCAGTACTTC. Its protein is CASKAKGLAGRQYF. V gene TRBV5-1 combines with J gene TRBJ2-5; 13 bases map to TRBD2. CDR3 size: 14 residues. Looked up from germline, CDR1 is SGHRS and CDR2 is YFSETQ.